Shown below are 11 T cell receptor beta chains from a single sample sequenced in a study of shared T cell receptors in the human thymus. The protocol was immunoSEQ multiplex PCR, while the TCRdb copy is restricted to in-frame clones and leaves out a portion. This table has more than 550,000 clones, 70% to 90% appearing once. This sample was also put to use in a study of human thymus T cells.

Sample: thymocytes. The source is a boy in the first two years of life with a congenital heart defect.

This clone has only a few counts. The chain recombines TRBV6-5 with TRBJ1-2; the D gene is possibly TRBD1 (6 bases). The V end lost 0 bases, the J end lost 3 bases, and 8 bases lay between the germline ends. The CDR3 runs to 14 residues. Germline V lookup: CDR1 MNHEY, CDR2 SVGAGI. Written as DNA, the CDR3 is TGTGCCAGCAGTTACTCGTCAGGGGACTATGGCTACACCTTC. Protein product: CASSYSSGDYGYTF.

This clone was detected only once. This chain links TRBV28 with TRBJ1-2, with D possibly matching TRBD1 (5 bases). This CDR3 has 15 residues. Per the germline V gene, CDR1 is MDHEN and CDR2 is SYDVKM. Trimming took off 8 bases at V and 4 bases at J, with 20 bases between the two ends. CDR3 in DNA: TGTGCCAGCGTTTGCCAGGGAGGGTCCTTCTATGGCTACACCTTC. Translated: CASVCQGGSFYGYTF.

The table lists this clone with a count of one. The chain has TRBV12-5 and TRBJ2-1; 8 bases align to TRBD2. The CDR3 covers 19 residues. V lost 5 bases, J lost 4 bases, and 19 bases stayed unmatched. Germline assignment: CDR1 LGHNT and CDR2 FRNRAP. The CDR3 DNA reads as TGTGCTAGTGGTCACCCGGGACTAGTAGAATTTGAGCCTTACAATGAGCAGTTCTTC. The encoded protein is CASGHPGLVEFEPYNEQFF.

The chain employs TRBV27 and TRBJ1-2, with D possibly TRBD1 on 6 matching bases. Germline V gene sequence: CDR1 MNHEY, CDR2 SMNVEV (reference sequence). Trimming removed 4 bases at V and 0 bases at J, with 15 bases between. The CDR3 consists of 16 residues. Written as DNA, the CDR3 is TGTGCCAGCAGTTCACACCCCGGACAGACTAACTATGGCTACACCTTC. Protein sequence: CASSSHPGQTNYGYTF.

The chain employs TRBV28 and TRBJ1-5; 7 bases agree with TRBD1. The ends lost 6 bases at V and 0 bases at J; junction bases unmatched: 23. From germline, CDR1 is MDHEN and CDR2 SYDVKM. The CDR3 spans 21 residues. CDR3 sequence reads: CASSSKLNWGQFVNSNQPQHF. CDR3 bases: TGTGCCAGCAGCTCGAAATTAAACTGGGGACAGTTTGTTAATAGCAATCAGCCCCAGCATTTT.

The rearrangement uses TRBV5-4 and TRBJ2-1; the D gene is possibly TRBD2 (6 bases). The V end was cut by 0 bases, the J end by 0 bases, with 13 bases between. CDR1 and CDR2 (germline): SGHNT, YYREEE (reference sequence). The CDR3 is 17 residues long. The chain's CDR3 is CASSLVPLDYSYNEQFF. The DNA of the CDR3 is TGTGCCAGCAGCTTGGTCCCACTGGACTACTCCTACAATGAGCAGTTCTTC.

The chain combines TRBV7-2 with TRBJ1-1; TRBD1 might be the D (5 bases). This CDR3 contains 14 residues. V shed 1 base and J shed 8 bases, with 14 bases lying between them. Germline CDR1 is SGHTA and CDR2 is FQGNSA. CDR3 bases: TGTGCCAGCAGCTTAGGGGGCTCGAACGTAGAAGCTTTCTTT. Protein sequence: CASSLGGSNVEAFF.

The rearrangement links TRBV2 to TRBJ2-7; 9 bases agree with TRBD1. The CDR3 sequence is 14 residues long. V was clipped by 7 bases and J by 6 bases; unmatched bases: 10. CDR1 is SNHLY, CDR2 FYNNEI, per germline. The CDR3 nucleotides read TGTGCCAGCACTCGGACAGGGGAATCCGGCGAGCAGTACTTC. Its translation: CASTRTGESGEQYF. Using reference TRBV2 and TRBJ2-7 for the parts outside the CDR3, the full variable domain is EPEVTQTPSHQVTQMGQEVILRCVPISNHLYFYWYRQILGQKVEFLVSFYNNEISEKSEIFDDQFSVERPDGSNFTLKIRSTKLEDSAMYFCASTRTGESGEQYFGPGTRLTVT.

V usage is TRBV5-1 and J usage is TRBJ1-2, with D uncertain. Trimming took off 2 bases at V and 6 bases at J, with 14 bases between the two ends. This CDR3 is 14 amino acids long. The germline gives CDR1 SGHRS, CDR2 YFSETQ. The CDR3 sequence: CASSFLATPHGYTF. DNA of the CDR3: TGCGCCAGCAGCTTCTTAGCCACGCCCCATGGCTACACCTTC.

The chain links TRBV25-1 to TRBJ1-1, with 9 bases lining up with TRBD1. The V segment lost 3 bases and the J segment 5 bases; nucleotides outside the gene matches: 7. The CDR3 consists of 15 residues. Looked up from germline, CDR1 is MGHDK and CDR2 is SYGVNS. DNA of the CDR3: TGTGCCAGCAGTGATCCGGGACAGGGACGAACTGAAGCTTTCTTT. Protein sequence: CASSDPGQGRTEAFF.

The J gene is TRBJ1-1, the V gene TRBV30; a weak D match, TRBD1 (5 bases). V shed 4 bases and J shed 3 bases, with 12 bases lying between them. This CDR3 comprises 13 residues. Germline CDR1 GTSNPN, CDR2 SVGIG (reference sequence). The CDR3 bases are TGTGCCTGGAAGGAGGGGACGGACACTGAAGCTTTCTTT. Protein product: CAWKEGTDTEAFF.